This entry lists 9 T cell receptor beta chains sequenced from one sample in a study of cytomegalovirus exposure and HLA in healthy donors. The PCR was carried out with 60 Vbeta primers and 13 Jbeta primers. Sequencing was performed with immunoSEQ multiplex PCR; in TCRdb, only in-frame clones are kept and a portion is missing. The table lists over 150,000 clones, around 82% of them singletons. Sequencing used PBMCs. These receptors originate from a woman aged 50 to 60 in good health and CMV-seropositive.

The CDR3 here is CATSGESPLHF. The CDR3 DNA sequence: TGTGCCACCTCCGGGGAATCACCCCTCCACTTT. V is TRBV6-6 and J is TRBJ1-6, with D hard to call. Germline CDR1 is MNHNY and CDR2 is SVGAGI (reference sequence). Trimming removed 10 bases at V and 10 bases at J, with 11 bases between. The CDR3 has 11 amino acids.

The chain is built from TRBV29-1 and TRBJ2-5; 9 bases are shared with TRBD1. This CDR3 has 15 amino acids. The germline V gene encodes CDR1 SQVTM and CDR2 ANQGSEA. Trimming at V came to 3 bases and at J to 4 bases, leaving 9 bases not matched to a gene. The CDR3 spells CSVEVGQGSLETQYF. CDR3 DNA: TGCAGCGTTGAGGTGGGACAGGGTTCTTTAGAGACCCAGTACTTC.

The chain combines TRBV5-1 with TRBJ1-2, with 9 bases identical to TRBD1. J was trimmed by 8 bases and V by 3 bases; bases with no gene match: 11. The CDR3 runs to 15 residues. The germline V gene has CDR1 SGHRS and CDR2 YFSETQ. CDR3 in amino acids: CASSSDWTGVVGYTF. The CDR3, as DNA: TGCGCCAGCAGCTCGGACTGGACAGGGGTCGTCGGCTACACCTTC. The full variable domain, its missing parts supplied by reference TRBV5-1 and TRBJ1-2, is KAGVTQTPRYLIKTRGQQVTLSCSPISGHRSVSWYQQTPGQGLQFLFEYFSETQRNKGNFPGRFSGRQFSNSRSEMNVSTLELGDSALYLCASSSDWTGVVGYTFGSGTRLTVV.

The chain has TRBV6-5 and TRBJ2-5; a weak D match, TRBD1 (6 bases). CDR1 MNHEY and CDR2 SVGAGI come from the germline V gene. V was shortened by 7 bases and J by 4 bases, with 16 bases between the two germline ends. The CDR3 spans 14 residues. CDR3 nucleotides: TGTGCCAGCAAGGCGTGGCAGGGGTCAGAGACCCAGTACTTC. Residues: CASKAWQGSETQYF.

The chain links TRBV11-1 to TRBJ2-7, with 9 positions matching TRBD1. This CDR3 comprises 16 residues. Germline values: CDR1 SGHAT, CDR2 FQDESV (reference sequence). V lost 0 bases, J lost 4 bases, and 7 bases stayed unmatched. The CDR3 sequence is CASSLAGQGRSYEQYF. The CDR3 DNA sequence: TGTGCCAGCAGCTTAGCCGGACAGGGGAGAAGTTACGAGCAGTACTTC.

The chain carries TRBV29-1 and TRBJ2-2, with TRBD1 matching over 8 bases. The CDR3 spans 14 residues. Germline trimming cut 3 bases from V and 4 bases from J; bases unmatched to any gene: 4. The germline CDR1 and CDR2 sequences are SQVTM and ANQGSEA. CDR3 protein: CSVDGQGTTGELFF. CDR3 coding DNA: TGCAGCGTTGACGGACAGGGCACCACCGGGGAGCTGTTTTTT.

This clone was seen only a few times. The V and J genes are TRBV25-1 and TRBJ1-1; D uncertain. Trimming left V 2 bases short and J 2 bases short, with 15 bases between. CDR3 length: 16 amino acids. Germline loops: CDR1 MGHDK, CDR2 SYGVNS. CDR3 loop: CASSEMKGAFNTEAFF. The DNA for the CDR3 is TGTGCCAGCAGTGAAATGAAGGGAGCCTTTAACACTGAAGCTTTCTTT.

This chain joins TRBV6-4 and TRBJ1-5; D not certain. Germline CDR1 and CDR2: MRHNA and SNTAGT. The V end lost 2 bases, the J end lost 2 bases, and 4 bases lay between the germline ends. The CDR3 extends over 13 amino acids. CDR3 amino acids: CASSDSGNQPQHF. The CDR3 coding sequence is TGTGCCAGCAGTGACAGCGGCAATCAGCCCCAGCATTTT.

This chain connects TRBV15 to TRBJ2-3; D gene unclear. Trimming removed 3 bases at V and 0 bases at J, with 7 bases between. This CDR3 region has 14 residues. Germline values: CDR1 LNHNV, CDR2 YYDKDF (reference sequence). CDR3 in amino acids: CATSSGRSTDTQYF. The CDR3 DNA sequence: TGTGCCACCAGCAGCGGTCGTAGCACAGATACGCAGTATTTT.